This T cell receptor beta chain was retrieved from a study of blood T cell repertoires in COVID-19. Germline CDR1 and CDR2: GTSNPN and SVGIG (reference sequence). The V gene lost 2 bases and the J gene lost 0 bases, with 8 bases spanning the gap. The CDR3 has 14 amino acids. In the authors' workflow: Nucleated cell number was recorded as an estimate derived from reference gene primer amplification. The protocol was immunoSEQ multiplex PCR, while the TCRdb copy is restricted to in-frame clones and leaves out a portion. That table furnishes V, J and clone size, whereas the DNA furnished D and trimming. The table has about 210,000 clones, about 87% seen once; the top ten hold approximately 1.1%.

This receptor was identified in a man younger than 45 who had recovered from COVID-19. The gene calls are TRBV30 and TRBJ1-5; a possible D gene is TRBD1 (5 bases). Sequencing was carried out using PBMCs or T cells enriched from blood (not recorded which). The CDR3 loop is CAWSLQVSNQPQHF. DNA of the CDR3: TGTGCCTGGAGTCTACAGGTTAGCAATCAGCCCCAGCATTTT.